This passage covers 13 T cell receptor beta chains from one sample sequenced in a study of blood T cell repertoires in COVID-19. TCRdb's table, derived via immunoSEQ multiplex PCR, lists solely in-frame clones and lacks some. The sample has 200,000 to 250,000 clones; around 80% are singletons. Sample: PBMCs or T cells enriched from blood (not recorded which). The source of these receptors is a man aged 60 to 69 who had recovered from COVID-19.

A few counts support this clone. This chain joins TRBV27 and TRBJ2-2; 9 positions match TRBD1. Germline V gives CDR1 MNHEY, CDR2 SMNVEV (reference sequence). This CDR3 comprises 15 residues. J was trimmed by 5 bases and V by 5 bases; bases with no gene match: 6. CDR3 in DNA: TGTGCCAGCAGTAACAGGGGGCGAGGGACCGGGGAGCTGTTTTTT. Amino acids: CASSNRGRGTGELFF.

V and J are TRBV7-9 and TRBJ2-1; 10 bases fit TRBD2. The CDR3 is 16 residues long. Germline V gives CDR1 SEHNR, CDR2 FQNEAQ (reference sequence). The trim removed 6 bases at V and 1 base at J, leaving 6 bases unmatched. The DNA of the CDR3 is TGTGCCAGCAGGTACGCTAGCGGGGGTTCCTACAATGAGCAGTTCTTC. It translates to CASRYASGGSYNEQFF.

CDR3 DNA sequence: TGTGCCACCAGTGACGGACAGCCTAATCAGCCCCAGCATTTT. Translating gives CATSDGQPNQPQHF. The chain joins TRBV24-1 to TRBJ1-5, with D maybe TRBD1 (6 bases). This CDR3 is built from 14 residues. Deletions cut 4 bases from V and 4 bases from J, with 10 bases between. The germline gives CDR1 KGHDR, CDR2 SFDVKD.

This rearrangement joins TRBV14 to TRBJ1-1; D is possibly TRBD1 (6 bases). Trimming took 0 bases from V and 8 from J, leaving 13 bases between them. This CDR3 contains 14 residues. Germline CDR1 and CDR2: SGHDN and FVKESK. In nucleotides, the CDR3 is TGTGCCAGCAGCCAAGATTGGCTGGGGACAGAAGCTTTCTTT. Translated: CASSQDWLGTEAFF.

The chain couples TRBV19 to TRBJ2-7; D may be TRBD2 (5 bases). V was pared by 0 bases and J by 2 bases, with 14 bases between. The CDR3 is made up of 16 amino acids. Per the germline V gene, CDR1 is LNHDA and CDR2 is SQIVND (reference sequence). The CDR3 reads CASSIDRGRRAYEQYF. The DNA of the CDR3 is TGTGCCAGTAGTATAGATCGTGGCCGGCGGGCCTACGAGCAGTACTTC. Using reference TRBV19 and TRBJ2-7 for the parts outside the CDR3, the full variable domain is DGGITQSPKYLFRKEGQNVTLSCEQNLNHDAMYWYRQDPGQGLRLIYYSQIVNDFQKGDIAEGYSVSREKKESFPLTVTSAQKNPTAFYLCASSIDRGRRAYEQYFGPGTRLTVT.

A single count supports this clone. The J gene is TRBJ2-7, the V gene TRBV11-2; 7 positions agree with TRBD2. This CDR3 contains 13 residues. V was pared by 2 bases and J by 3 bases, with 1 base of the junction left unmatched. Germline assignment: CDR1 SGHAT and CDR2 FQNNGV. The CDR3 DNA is TGTGCCAGCAGCTTAAGCGGGGTCTACGAGCAGTACTTC. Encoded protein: CASSLSGVYEQYF.

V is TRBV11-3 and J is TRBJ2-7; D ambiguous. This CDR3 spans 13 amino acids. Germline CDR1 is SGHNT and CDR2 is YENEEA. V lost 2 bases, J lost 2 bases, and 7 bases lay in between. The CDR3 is CASSLIAAYEQYF. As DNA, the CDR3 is TGTGCCAGCAGCTTAATCGCAGCCTACGAGCAGTACTTC.

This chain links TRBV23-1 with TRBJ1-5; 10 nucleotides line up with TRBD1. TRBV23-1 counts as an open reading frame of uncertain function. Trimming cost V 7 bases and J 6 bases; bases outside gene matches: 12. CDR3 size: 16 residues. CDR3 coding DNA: TGCGCCAGCAACCGGGACGACAGGGGGCGAGGTCAGCCCCAGCATTTT. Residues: CASNRDDRGRGQPQHF.

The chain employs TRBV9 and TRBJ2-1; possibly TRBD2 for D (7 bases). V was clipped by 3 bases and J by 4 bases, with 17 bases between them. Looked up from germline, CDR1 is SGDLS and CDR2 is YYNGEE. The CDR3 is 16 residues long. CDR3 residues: CASSEGWGGPYNEQFF. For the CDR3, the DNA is TGTGCCAGCAGCGAGGGTTGGGGGGGCCCTTACAATGAGCAGTTCTTC.

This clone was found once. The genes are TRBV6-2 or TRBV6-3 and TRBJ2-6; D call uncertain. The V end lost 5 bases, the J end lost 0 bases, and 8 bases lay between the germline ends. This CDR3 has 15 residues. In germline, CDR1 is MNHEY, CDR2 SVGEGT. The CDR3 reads CASSLTFSGANVLTF. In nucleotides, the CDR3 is TGTGCCAGCAGTCTAACCTTCTCTGGGGCCAACGTCCTGACTTTC.

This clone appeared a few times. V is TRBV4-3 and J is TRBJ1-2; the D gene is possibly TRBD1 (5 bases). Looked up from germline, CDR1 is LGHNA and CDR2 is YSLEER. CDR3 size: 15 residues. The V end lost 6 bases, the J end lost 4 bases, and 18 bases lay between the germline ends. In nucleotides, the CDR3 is TGCGCCAGCAGTCCCGGAGGCGGGGACCCCTATGGCTACACCTTC. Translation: CASSPGGGDPYGYTF.

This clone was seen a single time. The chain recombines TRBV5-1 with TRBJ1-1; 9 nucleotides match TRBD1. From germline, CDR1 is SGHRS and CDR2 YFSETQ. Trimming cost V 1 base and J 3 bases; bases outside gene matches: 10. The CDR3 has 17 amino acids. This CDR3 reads CASSLIVLGQGYTEAFF. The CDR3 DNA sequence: TGCGCCAGCAGCTTGATAGTTTTGGGACAGGGATACACTGAAGCTTTCTTT.

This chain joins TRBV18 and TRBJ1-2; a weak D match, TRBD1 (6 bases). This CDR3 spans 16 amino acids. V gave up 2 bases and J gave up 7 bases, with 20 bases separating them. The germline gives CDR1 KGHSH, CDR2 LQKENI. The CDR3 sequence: CASSPRGRQDRAGYTF. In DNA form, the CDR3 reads TGTGCCAGCTCACCAAGGGGAAGACAGGATCGAGCTGGCTACACCTTC.